This T cell receptor beta chain was found in a study of Ad26.COV2.S vaccination and SARS-CoV-2 variants. The CDR3 totals 15 residues. CDR1 and CDR2 (germline): SGHTA, FQGNSA. The V and J ends lost 5 bases and 7 bases, in that order; junction bases with no gene match: 11. As to treatment: about 20 received Ad26.COV2.S at low or high dose, single or two shots; a few received placebo; per-sample allocation not given. Vaccine and placebo recipients were sampled on day 63 after the first injection. The assay was immunoSEQ multiplex PCR, and TCRdb's table has in-frame clones only and misses some. The sample has about 450,000 clones, 75% to 90% seen once.

Here the sequenced sample was peripheral blood, taken in a trial of Ad26.COV2.S vaccine versus placebo. The chain combines TRBV7-2 with TRBJ2-1, with 7 bases matching TRBD2. This clonotype was obtained from a person aged 18-60 years who received the Ad26.COV2.S COVID-19 vaccine or a placebo. CDR3 residues: CASSPTSYLWNEQFF. The CDR3 DNA follows: TGTGCCAGCAGCCCGACTAGCTATCTATGGAATGAGCAGTTCTTC.